Below, 26 T cell receptor beta chains from the same sample are listed, as sequenced in a study of shared clonotypes between healthy human individuals. Libraries were prepared by immunoSEQ multiplex PCR; TCRdb keeps only in-frame clonotypes and omits some of them. Of approximately 2.5 million clones in the sample, 93% were seen once. The sequenced sample was naive CD4+ T cells from PBMCs. As to subset: CD45RA+ positively selected. These receptors all come from a man between 18 and 35 years old in good health. Some clones in this sample may be carry-over from other donors' samples.

This chain connects TRBV5-1 to TRBJ2-7; 7 nucleotides line up with TRBD2. CDR1 is SGHRS, CDR2 YFSETQ, per germline. This CDR3 comprises 13 residues. J gave up 2 bases and V 2 bases, and 1 base lay outside the gene matches. As DNA, the CDR3 is TGCGCCAGCAGCTTCCGGGAGGCCTACGAGCAGTACTTC. Translation: CASSFREAYEQYF.

The table lists this clone with a count of one. The rearrangement links TRBV9 to TRBJ2-1; weak D call: TRBD2 (6 bases). The CDR3 has 15 residues. V lost 2 bases, J lost 3 bases, and 12 bases lay in between. CDR1 SGDLS and CDR2 YYNGEE come from the germline V gene. This chain's CDR3 is CASSVTGTLYNEQFF. CDR3 coding DNA: TGTGCCAGCAGCGTGACCGGGACTCTCTACAATGAGCAGTTCTTC.

The V call is TRBV7-9, the J call TRBJ2-7; D ambiguous. Looked up from germline, CDR1 is SEHNR and CDR2 is FQNEAQ (reference sequence). The CDR3 runs to 16 residues. V dropped 1 base and J dropped 1 base, with 14 bases sitting between them. The CDR3 is CASSLVSPGRSYEQYF. CDR3 coding DNA: TGTGCCAGCAGCTTAGTTTCCCCTGGGCGATCCTACGAGCAGTACTTC.

This clone was recorded only once. The same CDR3 is also encoded by other DNA sequences in this sample. The chain carries TRBV9 and TRBJ2-1; D remains ambiguous. The V gene's germline CDR1 is SGDLS and CDR2 YYNGEE. V gave up 0 bases and J gave up 0 bases, with 10 bases separating them. The CDR3 has 16 amino acids. The CDR3 is CASSVGSAHSYNEQFF. In DNA form, the CDR3 reads TGTGCCAGCAGCGTAGGCAGCGCTCACTCCTACAATGAGCAGTTCTTC.

V gene TRBV7-9 combines with J gene TRBJ1-1; D is perhaps TRBD1 (5 bases). There are 14 residues in the CDR3. Germline V gene sequence: CDR1 SEHNR, CDR2 FQNEAQ (reference sequence). The V end was cut by 2 bases, the J end by 0 bases, with 7 bases between. CDR3 amino acids: CASSLTQVNTEAFF. CDR3 DNA sequence: TGTGCCAGCAGCTTAACACAGGTGAACACTGAAGCTTTCTTT.

With regard to this clone: This sample includes further DNA sequences coding for the same CDR3. This chain connects TRBV7-2 to TRBJ2-1; tentatively, D is TRBD2 (6 bases). The CDR3 contains 15 residues. V was cut by 0 bases and J by 0 bases, with 6 bases left in between. Germline CDR1 reads SGHTA; CDR2 reads FQGNSA. The CDR3: CASSLAGSSYNEQFF. CDR3 bases: TGTGCCAGCAGCTTAGCCGGGAGCTCCTACAATGAGCAGTTCTTC. Looking up the rest from reference TRBV7-2 and TRBJ2-1 gives the full variable domain: GAGVSQSPSNKVTEKGKDVELRCDPISGHTALYWYRQSLGQGLEFLIYFQGNSAPDKSGLPSDRFSAERTGGSVSTLTIQRTQQEDSAVYLCASSLAGSSYNEQFFGPGTRLTVL.

A note on this clone: This sample also contains other DNA sequences that code for the same CDR3. The chain is built from TRBV27 and TRBJ1-2; weak D call: TRBD1 (5 bases). Per germline, CDR1 MNHEY and CDR2 SMNVEV (reference sequence). V lost 6 bases, J lost 4 bases, and 12 bases lay in between. The CDR3 has 13 amino acids. The CDR3 loop reads CASSSRGGYGYTF. Written as DNA, the CDR3 is TGTGCCAGCAGCTCCCGGGGGGGCTATGGCTACACCTTC.

The chain carries TRBV11-3 and TRBJ2-1; 8 bases agree with TRBD1. The CDR3 totals 16 residues. CDR1 is SGHNT, CDR2 YENEEA, per germline. Germline trimming cut 4 bases from V and 8 bases from J; bases unmatched to any gene: 13. As DNA, the CDR3 is TGTGCCAGCAGCTCCGGCTCCCGGACAGGGCCGCATGAGCAGTTCTTC. This encodes CASSSGSRTGPHEQFF.

The chain employs TRBV6-1 and TRBJ2-1; D possibly corresponds to TRBD1 (6 bases). The CDR3 runs to 14 residues. V dropped 4 bases and J dropped 10 bases, with 17 bases sitting between them. In germline, CDR1 is MNHNS, CDR2 SASEGT. The CDR3 protein is CASSGGPGQGEQFF. Here the CDR3 DNA reads TGTGCCAGCAGTGGAGGACCGGGGCAGGGGGAGCAGTTCTTC.

About this clone: Other DNA sequences from this sample encode an identical CDR3 as well. CDR3 DNA: TGCAGTGCTCCTGACTACAATGAGCAGTTCTTC. Translated, it gives CSAPDYNEQFF. This rearrangement joins TRBV20-1 to TRBJ2-1; D is undetermined. V gave up 5 bases and J gave up 3 bases, with 5 bases separating them. The CDR3 contains 11 residues. Germline CDR1 reads DFQATT; CDR2 reads SNEGSKA (reference sequence).

The J gene is TRBJ2-5, the V gene TRBV14; the match to TRBD2 covers 7 bases. From germline, CDR1 is SGHDN and CDR2 FVKESK. V was clipped by 4 bases and J by 2 bases; unmatched bases: 4. CDR3 length: 14 residues. The CDR3 loop is CASSRAGAQETQYF. The CDR3 DNA sequence: TGTGCCAGCAGCCGGGCGGGAGCGCAAGAGACCCAGTACTTC.

This sequence joins TRBV5-1 and TRBJ2-7; D tentatively fits TRBD1 or TRBD2 (6 bases each). The CDR3 totals 16 residues. The germline CDR1 and CDR2 sequences are SGHRS and YFSETQ. V was clipped by 1 base and J by 3 bases, with 17 bases between them. The CDR3 loop is CASSLRTARTNYEQYF. The DNA of the CDR3 is TGCGCCAGCAGCTTGAGGACAGCCAGGACTAACTACGAGCAGTACTTC.

CDR3 region: CASSEGARGNEKLFF. CDR3 nucleotides: TGCGCCAGCAGCGAGGGGGCGCGCGGTAATGAAAAACTGTTTTTT. This chain joins TRBV5-1 and TRBJ1-4; 7 bases agree with TRBD1. This CDR3 has 15 amino acids. Germline trimming cut 4 bases from V and 4 bases from J; bases unmatched to any gene: 7. Germline V gene sequence: CDR1 SGHRS, CDR2 YFSETQ.

The chain carries TRBV28 and TRBJ2-7, with 8 bases aligning to TRBD2. V was pared by 3 bases and J by 7 bases, with 8 bases of the junction left unmatched. The CDR3 totals 14 residues. Germline CDR1 MDHEN, CDR2 SYDVKM. The CDR3 here is CASSLIAGGLEQYF. DNA for the CDR3: TGTGCCAGCAGTTTGATTGCGGGAGGTTTGGAGCAGTACTTC.

This chain joins TRBV6-1 and TRBJ2-6; D remains ambiguous. Trimming pared 7 bases from V and 0 bases from J, leaving 10 bases between. The CDR3 sequence is 15 residues long. The germline V gene encodes CDR1 MNHNS and CDR2 SASEGT. The DNA for the CDR3 is TGTGCCAGCACTCTGGAAAGCTCTGGGGCCAACGTCCTGACTTTC. Its translation is CASTLESSGANVLTF.

J is TRBJ2-5 and V is TRBV7-2, with D tentatively TRBD1 (5 bases). This CDR3 comprises 14 residues. Germline assignment: CDR1 SGHTA and CDR2 FQGNSA. V was pared by 5 bases and J by 3 bases, with 13 bases between. For the CDR3, the DNA is TGTGCCAGCAGCCCCAGAAGGGGAAAAGAGACCCAGTACTTC. Its protein product is CASSPRRGKETQYF.

Turning to this clone: This sample includes further DNA sequences coding for the same CDR3. CDR3: CASSFTSGNEQFF. Here the CDR3 DNA reads TGTGCCAGCAGCTTTACTAGCGGAAATGAGCAGTTCTTC. The chain carries TRBV7-2 and TRBJ2-1; 8 bases map to TRBD2. V dropped 3 bases and J dropped 7; count of bases not matched to a gene: 2. Germline assignment: CDR1 SGHTA and CDR2 FQGNSA. This CDR3 is 13 amino acids long. Full variable domain (rest looked up from reference TRBV7-2 and TRBJ2-1): GAGVSQSPSNKVTEKGKDVELRCDPISGHTALYWYRQSLGQGLEFLIYFQGNSAPDKSGLPSDRFSAERTGGSVSTLTIQRTQQEDSAVYLCASSFTSGNEQFFGPGTRLTVL.

The chain joins TRBV6-1 to TRBJ2-5, with D possibly TRBD2 on 5 matching bases. CDR1 and CDR2 (germline): MNHNS, SASEGT. Trimming took 8 bases from V and 4 from J, leaving 17 bases between them. This CDR3 has 14 residues. CDR3 protein: CASYDSRRAETQYF. The DNA for the CDR3 is TGTGCCAGCTACGACTCTCGGCGGGCAGAGACCCAGTACTTC.

The genes are TRBV7-2 and TRBJ2-7; D is unresolved. The CDR3 sequence is 12 residues long. V lost 5 bases and J lost 1, with 6 bases in between. Germline V CDR1 and CDR2: SGHTA, FQGNSA. The CDR3 region has the DNA TGTGCCAGCAGCCCTCAGTCCTACGAGCAGTACTTC. Translated, it gives CASSPQSYEQYF.

This chain's CDR3 is CASSVVQGSIAFF. CDR3 DNA: TGTGCCAGCAGCGTAGTGCAGGGTAGTATAGCTTTCTTT. V is TRBV9 and J is TRBJ1-1; TRBD1 might be the D (5 bases). CDR3 length: 13 residues. Germline CDR1 SGDLS, CDR2 YYNGEE. Trimming stripped 0 bases from V and 10 bases from J, with 13 bases between. The variable domain in full, completed from reference TRBV9 and TRBJ1-1, reads DSGVTQTPKHLITATGQRVTLRCSPRSGDLSVYWYQQSLDQGLQFLIQYYNGEERAKGNILERFSAQQFPDLHSELNLSSLELGDSALYFCASSVVQGSIAFFGQGTRLTVV.

The J gene is TRBJ1-2, the V gene TRBV27; D might be TRBD1 (6 bases). The length of the CDR3 is 17 residues. Trimming left V 4 bases short and J 3 bases short, with 21 bases between. CDR1 is MNHEY and CDR2 is SMNVEV in the germline V gene (reference sequence). The CDR3 here is CASSSPIPRGRDYGYTF. DNA for the CDR3: TGTGCCAGCAGTTCACCCATCCCTCGGGGGCGCGACTATGGCTACACCTTC.

The chain links TRBV4-3 to TRBJ1-2, with D unresolved. CDR1 and CDR2 from the germline V gene are LGHNA and YSLEER. Trimming removed 1 base from V and 7 bases from J, with 16 bases in between. The CDR3 contains 15 residues. The CDR3 bases are TGCGCCAGCAGCCAAGCACGATACGGCGGAATTGGCTACACCTTC. It specifies CASSQARYGGIGYTF.

As regards this clone: The sample contains more than one DNA sequence encoding this CDR3. The J gene is TRBJ2-2, the V gene TRBV5-1; 7 nucleotides align to TRBD1. The germline V gene has CDR1 SGHRS and CDR2 YFSETQ. With 0 bases clipped from V and 0 bases from J, the junction kept 2 bases outside the gene matches. The CDR3 extends over 16 amino acids. In nucleotides, the CDR3 is TGCGCCAGCAGCTTGGCTGGGACAGCGAACACCGGGGAGCTGTTTTTT. This codes for CASSLAGTANTGELFF.

The CDR3 sequence is CASSAQRDRADSGANVLTF. The CDR3 DNA reads as TGTGCCAGCAGCGCACAGCGGGACAGGGCTGATTCTGGGGCCAACGTCCTGACTTTC. J is TRBJ2-6 and V is TRBV7-9; 9 nucleotides align to TRBD1. The V gene end was trimmed by 5 bases and the J gene end by 1 base; junction bases not matched to a gene: 12. Looked up from germline, CDR1 is SEHNR and CDR2 is FQNEAQ (reference sequence). This CDR3 has 19 residues.

The gene calls are TRBV28 and TRBJ2-5; perhaps TRBD1 as D (6 bases). V lost 2 bases and J lost 12, with 16 bases in between. The CDR3 consists of 13 residues. CDR1 MDHEN and CDR2 SYDVKM come from the germline V gene. CDR3 region: CASSLGWGQVKYF. The DNA of the CDR3 is TGTGCCAGCAGTTTAGGGTGGGGGCAGGTGAAGTACTTC.

This clone was observed once. The chain recombines TRBV19 with TRBJ2-7; TRBD1 matches 10 bases. CDR1 is LNHDA and CDR2 is SQIVND in the germline V gene (reference sequence). The CDR3 consists of 13 residues. Trimming took 6 bases from V and 6 from J; bases not matched to a gene: 5. CDR3 bases: TGTGCCAGTAGCTCGACAGGGGGCGGCGAGCAGTACTTC. Its translation: CASSSTGGGEQYF.